The 32 T cell receptor beta chains below come from one sample, sequenced in a study of molecular identifiers for immune sequencing clone quantification. In TCRdb, the PCR reads were re-called with MiXCR into one record per CDR3 protein. The sample gives about 640,000 distinct CDR3 sequences, just under 20% of which show up once; around 0.86% is in the top ten. Source material: naive CD8+ T cells from blood, with Jurkat cell RNA spiked in. Documented subset: FACS-sorted CD8+CD4-CCR7+CD45RA+ naive T cells. These receptors came from a human donor in good health. Some libraries in this study had Jurkat cell RNA spiked in.

This clonotype has at least ten counts. The chain recombines TRBV19 with TRBJ1-2; D perhaps matches TRBD1 (5 bases). The CDR3 is made up of 13 amino acids. With 3 bases removed from V and 8 bases from J, the gap between germline ends came to 13 bases. Per germline, CDR1 LNHDA and CDR2 SQIVND (reference sequence). The CDR3 nucleotides are TGTGCCAGTAGTATTTTCACCGGGGACGGCTACACCTTC. Translation gives CASSIFTGDGYTF.

The J gene is TRBJ1-5, the V gene TRBV30, with D unresolved. CDR3 length: 14 amino acids. V was trimmed by 0 bases and J by 3 bases, leaving 9 bases between them. Germline CDR1 GTSNPN, CDR2 SVGIG (reference sequence). The CDR3 bases are TGTGCCTGGAGTGTAGCCGGTTACAATCAGCCCCAGCATTTT. Its translation: CAWSVAGYNQPQHF.

The chain combines TRBV9 with TRBJ2-4, with 9 nucleotides matching TRBD2. The CDR3 is 18 residues long. With V trimmed by 0 bases and J by 0 bases, 7 bases remained unmatched. CDR1 and CDR2 (germline): SGDLS, YYNGEE. This chain's CDR3 is CASSVGASGVLAKNIQYF. CDR3 in DNA: TGTGCCAGCAGCGTAGGTGCTAGCGGGGTACTAGCCAAAAACATTCAGTACTTC. Using reference TRBV9 and TRBJ2-4 for the parts outside the CDR3, the full variable domain is DSGVTQTPKHLITATGQRVTLRCSPRSGDLSVYWYQQSLDQGLQFLIQYYNGEERAKGNILERFSAQQFPDLHSELNLSSLELGDSALYFCASSVGASGVLAKNIQYFGAGTRLSVL.

A note on this clonotype: A single base is all that separates this from a far larger clone, so a read error is likely. The CDR3 does not end in the conserved phenylalanine or tryptophan, so this is likely a read error. The chain carries TRBV4-3 and TRBJ2-3, with D unresolved. CDR3 size: 15 residues. V lost 0 bases, J lost 0 bases, and 7 bases lay in between. CDR1 is LGHNA, CDR2 YSLEER, per germline. This CDR3 reads CASSQDRGSTDTQYL. DNA of the CDR3: TGCGCCAGCAGCCAAGATCGCGGTAGCACAGATACGCAGTATCTT.

In this sample, this clonotype turned up many times. This chain connects TRBV2 to TRBJ2-7; TRBD1 aligns across 7 bases. This CDR3 comprises 13 residues. The germline CDR1 and CDR2 sequences are SNHLY and FYNNEI. Trimming cost V 4 bases and J 4 bases; bases outside gene matches: 4. The CDR3 nucleotides are TGTGCCAGCAGTGCCCAGGGGGAGTACGAGCAGTACTTC. This encodes CASSAQGEYEQYF.

This clonotype has at least ten counts. The chain combines TRBV7-9 with TRBJ2-5; TRBD1 matches 7 bases. V dropped 4 bases and J dropped 2; count of bases not matched to a gene: 7. CDR1 SEHNR and CDR2 FQNEAQ come from the germline V gene (reference sequence). This CDR3 region has 15 residues. In DNA, the CDR3 is TGTGCCAGCAGCTCCGCCCGGGACAGTCAAGAGACCCAGTACTTC. Translation: CASSSARDSQETQYF.

Note on this clonotype: A much larger clone differs by one base, so this may be a read error. The chain recombines TRBV6-6 with TRBJ2-3; D is possibly TRBD2 (5 bases). V was cut by 4 bases and J by 2 bases, with 13 bases left in between. The CDR3 is made up of 15 amino acids. CDR1 and CDR2 (germline): MNHNY, SVGAGI (reference sequence). This CDR3 is CASSLVGAVTDTQYF. CDR3 nucleotide sequence: TGTGCCAGCAGTTTGGTGGGAGCGGTCACAGATACGCAGTATTTT.

The V call is TRBV30, the J call TRBJ2-5; 12 bases map to TRBD2. Germline trimming cut 5 bases from V and 4 bases from J; bases unmatched to any gene: 5. The CDR3 is 14 amino acids. Germline CDR1 is GTSNPN and CDR2 is SVGIG (reference sequence). The CDR3 nucleotides read TGTGCCTGGGACGGACTAGCGGGGACAGAGACCCAGTACTTC. It is translated as CAWDGLAGTETQYF. Combining the CDR3 with reference TRBV30 and TRBJ2-5 gives the whole variable domain SQTIHQWPATLVQPVGSPLSLECTVEGTSNPNLYWYRQAAGRGLQLLFYSVGIGQISSEVPQNLSASRPQDRQFILSSKKLLLSDSGFYLCAWDGLAGTETQYFGPGTRLLVL.

This chain's CDR3 is CASSLDPSGSTNTQYF. In nucleotides, the CDR3 is TGTGCCAGCAGTTTAGACCCTAGCGGGAGTACGAATACGCAGTATTTT. The J gene is TRBJ2-3, the V gene TRBV27, with 10 bases fitting TRBD2. This CDR3 contains 16 residues. The trim removed 2 bases at V and 7 bases at J, leaving 9 bases unmatched. The germline gives CDR1 MNHEY, CDR2 SMNVEV (reference sequence).

This clonotype has at least ten counts. V and J are TRBV6-2 or TRBV6-3 and TRBJ2-3; D may be TRBD1 (6 bases). CDR1 and CDR2 (germline): MNHEY, SVGEGT. Trimming removed 4 bases at V and 2 bases at J, with 28 bases between. The CDR3 has 20 residues. CDR3 residues: CASSSSGVLTSSSVTDTQYF. The CDR3 DNA follows: TGTGCCAGCAGTTCCTCAGGGGTCCTAACCAGTTCGTCCGTCACAGATACGCAGTATTTT.

The CDR3: CASSSSGGAGEQFF. In nucleotides, the CDR3 is TGTGCCAGCAGTTCTAGCGGGGGGGCGGGTGAGCAGTTCTTC. This sequence joins TRBV12-3 or TRBV12-4 and TRBJ2-1; 12 nucleotides line up with TRBD2. This CDR3 comprises 14 residues. Unmatched junction bases numbered 4, after V lost 4 bases and J lost 9 bases.

As regards this clonotype: Given a much more abundant clone one base away, this may be a read error. The chain has TRBV5-3 and TRBJ2-3; weak D call: TRBD1 (6 bases). TRBV5-3 is an open reading frame whose function is uncertain. CDR3 length equals 17 residues. The CDR3 bases are TGTGCCAGCAGCTTGGTGGGTGGGGGCCCCCCACCGTATACGCAGTATTTT. Translated, it gives CASSLVGGGPPPYTQYF.

The chain employs TRBV15 and TRBJ1-6; D call uncertain. The germline V gene encodes CDR1 LNHNV and CDR2 YYDKDF (reference sequence). The V end lost 0 bases, the J end lost 3 bases, and 6 bases lay between the germline ends. There are 15 residues in the CDR3. CDR3 DNA: TGTGCCACCAGCAGAGACAGATACTATAATTCACCCCTCCACTTT. It specifies CATSRDRYYNSPLHF. Full variable domain (rest looked up from reference TRBV15 and TRBJ1-6): DAMVIQNPRYQVTQFGKPVTLSCSQTLNHNVMYWYQQKSSQAPKLLFHYYDKDFNNEADTPDNFQSRRPNTSFCFLDIRSPGLGDTAMYLCATSRDRYYNSPLHFGNGTRLTVT.

This clonotype has at least ten counts. The chain is built from TRBV29-1 and TRBJ2-7, with no clear D. CDR1 and CDR2 (germline): SQVTM, ANQGSEA. Trimming shortened V by 0 bases and J by 3 bases, and 6 bases separated the two germline ends. The CDR3 has 12 amino acids. The chain's CDR3 is CSVEDPDYEQYF. The CDR3 DNA follows: TGCAGCGTTGAAGATCCAGACTACGAGCAGTACTTC.

This clonotype was counted a few times. The chain couples TRBV24-1 to TRBJ2-3; TRBD1 is a possible D gene (7 bases). V was clipped by 4 bases and J by 2 bases, with 15 bases between them. The germline CDR1 and CDR2 sequences are KGHDR and SFDVKD. The CDR3 length is 16 residues. The chain's CDR3 is CATSDYGQDYTDTQYF. CDR3 bases: TGTGCCACCAGTGACTATGGACAGGACTACACAGATACGCAGTATTTT.

Of note for this clonotype: The junction differs from germline at one of its ends, possibly a read error. The genes are TRBV7-9 and TRBJ2-1, with TRBD1 identical over 8 bases. Germline loops: CDR1 SEHNR, CDR2 FQNEAQ (reference sequence). This CDR3 comprises 14 residues. CDR3 sequence (DNA): TGTGCCAGCAGCTTAGGACAGGGGAATAATGGGCAGTTCTTC. Residues: CASSLGQGNNGQFF.

This clonotype has ten or more counts. V usage is TRBV27 and J usage is TRBJ1-3; D uncertain. CDR3 length: 14 amino acids. From germline, CDR1 is MNHEY and CDR2 SMNVEV (reference sequence). Trimming cost V 2 bases and J 2 bases, with 7 bases left between them. CDR3 bases: TGTGCCAGCAGTTTAGGGGTACCTGGAAACACCATATATTTT. It specifies CASSLGVPGNTIYF.

The chain couples TRBV29-1 to TRBJ2-7; D could derive from TRBD1 or TRBD2 (5 bases each). CDR1 is SQVTM and CDR2 is ANQGSEA in the germline V gene. V was trimmed by 4 bases and J by 0 bases, leaving 10 bases between them. This CDR3 has 13 residues. For the CDR3, the DNA is TGCAGCGTTGTACCCGGGGCCTCCTACGAGCAGTACTTC. Its protein is CSVVPGASYEQYF.

In its sample, this clonotype was seen many times. J is TRBJ2-7 and V is TRBV7-2; either TRBD1 or TRBD2 may fit D (5 bases each). The CDR3 loop spans 14 amino acids. V was pared by 5 bases and J by 4 bases, with 15 bases between. Germline lookup yields CDR1 SGHTA and CDR2 FQGNSA. The CDR3 sequence is CASSPTGTGYEQYF. The CDR3 bases are TGTGCCAGCAGCCCCACCGGGACGGGATACGAGCAGTACTTC.

The rearrangement joins TRBV7-9 to TRBJ1-5; 11 nucleotides agree with TRBD1. Germline CDR1 is SEHNR and CDR2 is FQNEAQ (reference sequence). The CDR3 is 18 residues long. Trimming at V came to 5 bases and at J to 0 bases, leaving 9 bases not matched to a gene. The CDR3 sequence: CASSLTGTGGNSNQPQHF. The CDR3 coding sequence is TGTGCCAGCAGCCTTACTGGGACAGGGGGTAATAGCAATCAGCCCCAGCATTTT.

Remarks on this clonotype: At one of its ends the junction is not consistent with the germline gene, which may arise from a read error. This rearrangement joins TRBV4-1 to TRBJ1-6; no clear D. CDR1 and CDR2 (germline): MGHRA, YSYEKL. The CDR3 length is 19 residues. CDR3 coding DNA: TGCGCCGGCAGCCAAGAAGTAGTGACCAGCCTTCGTCATAATTCACCCCTCCACTTT. It encodes CAGSQEVVTSLRHNSPLHF.

This clonotype was counted many times. V gene TRBV6-5 combines with J gene TRBJ1-6; 7 bases map to TRBD1. The CDR3 loop spans 17 amino acids. Per germline, CDR1 MNHEY and CDR2 SVGAGI. After removal of 2 bases from V and 4 bases from J, the junction contained 8 bases not matched to a gene. The CDR3 is CASSYLGTASYNSPLHF. DNA for the CDR3: TGTGCCAGCAGTTACCTGGGGACAGCCTCATATAATTCACCCCTCCACTTT.

Points on this clonotype: Because it lacks the conserved phenylalanine or tryptophan at the end, this CDR3 is likely a read error. V is TRBV12-5 and J is TRBJ2-1; 13 nucleotides match TRBD2. In germline, CDR1 is LGHNT, CDR2 FRNRAP. V gave up 0 bases and J gave up 4 bases; unmatched junction bases: 3. CDR3 length: 17 amino acids. The CDR3, as DNA: TGTGCTAGTGGTTTGGTACTAGCGGGGGGGCCATACAATGAGCAGTTCTCC. Its protein is CASGLVLAGGPYNEQFS.

The table lists this clonotype with many counts. The V and J genes are TRBV6-5 and TRBJ2-3; TRBD1 is a possible D gene (6 bases). There are 15 residues in the CDR3. Trimming took off 0 bases at V and 6 bases at J, with 13 bases between the two ends. Germline V lookup: CDR1 MNHEY, CDR2 SVGAGI. The CDR3 spells CASSYSTLQGDTQYF. The CDR3 nucleotides are TGTGCCAGCAGTTACTCGACGCTTCAGGGGGATACGCAGTATTTT.

This clonotype showed up many times. This chain connects TRBV6-2 or TRBV6-3 to TRBJ1-2, with 7 bases that match TRBD1. This CDR3 has 15 amino acids. Germline assignment: CDR1 MNHEY and CDR2 SVGEGT. J was trimmed by 4 bases and V by 4 bases; bases with no gene match: 9. CDR3 sequence: CASSSTYGTAYGYTF. The CDR3 DNA reads TGTGCCAGCAGTTCAACGTACGGGACAGCCTATGGCTACACCTTC.

Note on this clonotype: This sequence may be a read error, since a much larger clone differs from it by one base. The chain combines TRBV4-1 with TRBJ2-5; 10 bases align to TRBD1. The J segment lost 4 bases and the V segment lost 8 bases, leaving 13 bases of the junction unmatched. The CDR3 has 16 residues. Germline CDR1 MGHRA, CDR2 YSYEKL. The CDR3: CASGPDGTGVGETQYF. Here the CDR3 DNA reads TGCGCCAGCGGCCCGGACGGGACAGGGGTTGGAGAGACCCAGTACTTC.

For this clonotype: A much larger clone lies one base from this, so it may be a read error. Without the conserved terminal phenylalanine or tryptophan, this CDR3 likely stems from a read error. The chain uses TRBV7-9 and TRBJ2-7; 7 positions match TRBD1. The trim removed 5 bases at V and 9 bases at J, leaving 13 bases unmatched. CDR1 and CDR2 from the germline V gene are SEHNR and FQNEAQ (reference sequence). This CDR3 has 14 residues. DNA for the CDR3: TGTGCCAGCAGCCCTTCTCGGACAGGCCCGGTGCAGTACCTC. Translated, it gives CASSPSRTGPVQYL.

To note about this clonotype: This clone may be a read error of a much larger clone one base away. The CDR3 does not end in the conserved phenylalanine or tryptophan, so this is likely a read error. The chain couples TRBV6-5 to TRBJ1-1, with D unresolved. This CDR3 is 14 amino acids long. Trimming took off 0 bases at V and 7 bases at J, with 12 bases between the two ends. The germline CDR1 and CDR2 sequences are MNHEY and SVGAGI. DNA for the CDR3: TGTGCCAGCAGTTACTCGAATAGGGAGGGTGAAGCTTTCTTA. Translating gives CASSYSNREGEAFL.

Notes on this clonotype: A clone one base away is much larger, so this may be a read error. The chain employs TRBV4-3 and TRBJ1-3; 7 bases line up with TRBD1. The CDR3 is 15 amino acids. The germline gives CDR1 LGHNA, CDR2 YSLEER. The CDR3 bases are TGCGCCAGCTGCCAGAGCAGGGGGGTAGGAAACACCATATATTTT. Amino acid sequence: CASCQSRGVGNTIYF.

The rearrangement uses TRBV27 and TRBJ2-3; weak D call: TRBD1 (5 bases). CDR1 is MNHEY and CDR2 is SMNVEV in the germline V gene (reference sequence). This CDR3 spans 14 amino acids. Trimming left V 3 bases short and J 4 bases short, with 11 bases between. The CDR3 coding sequence is TGTGCCAGCAGTTTGACAGTTCTGGCAGATACGCAGTATTTT. It yields the protein CASSLTVLADTQYF.

This clonotype was detected ten times or more. The chain joins TRBV15 to TRBJ2-3; D is unclear. The CDR3 covers 16 residues. V lost 0 bases and J lost 0, with 10 bases in between. Germline loops: CDR1 LNHNV, CDR2 YYDKDF (reference sequence). CDR3 sequence reads: CATSRDYTHSTDTQYF. The CDR3 bases are TGTGCCACCAGCAGAGATTACACCCATAGCACAGATACGCAGTATTTT.

This clonotype was picked up many times. This chain uses TRBV4-1 with TRBJ2-3, with TRBD2 matching over 8 bases. The CDR3 runs 18 residues. V gave up 4 bases and J gave up 6 bases; unmatched junction bases: 18. The germline V gene has CDR1 MGHRA and CDR2 YSYEKL. The CDR3 is CASSLRESTLAGSDTQYF. Here the CDR3 DNA reads TGCGCCAGCAGCCTCCGAGAGAGTACCCTAGCGGGTTCGGATACGCAGTATTTT.